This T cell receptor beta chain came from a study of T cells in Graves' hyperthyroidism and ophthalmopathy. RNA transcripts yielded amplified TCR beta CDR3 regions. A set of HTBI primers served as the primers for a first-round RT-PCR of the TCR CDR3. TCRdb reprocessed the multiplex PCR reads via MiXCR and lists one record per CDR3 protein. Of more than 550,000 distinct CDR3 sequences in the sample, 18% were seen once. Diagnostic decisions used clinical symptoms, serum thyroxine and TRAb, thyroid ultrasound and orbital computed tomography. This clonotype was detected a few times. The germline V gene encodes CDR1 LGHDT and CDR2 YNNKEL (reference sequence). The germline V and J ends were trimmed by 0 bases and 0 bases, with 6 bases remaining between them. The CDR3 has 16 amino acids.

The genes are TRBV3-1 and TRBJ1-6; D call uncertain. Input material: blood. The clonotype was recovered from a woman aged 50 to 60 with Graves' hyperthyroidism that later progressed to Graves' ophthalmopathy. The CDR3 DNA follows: TGTGCCAGCAGCCAAGAAAGTAGCTCCTATAATTCACCCCTCCACTTT. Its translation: CASSQESSSYNSPLHF.